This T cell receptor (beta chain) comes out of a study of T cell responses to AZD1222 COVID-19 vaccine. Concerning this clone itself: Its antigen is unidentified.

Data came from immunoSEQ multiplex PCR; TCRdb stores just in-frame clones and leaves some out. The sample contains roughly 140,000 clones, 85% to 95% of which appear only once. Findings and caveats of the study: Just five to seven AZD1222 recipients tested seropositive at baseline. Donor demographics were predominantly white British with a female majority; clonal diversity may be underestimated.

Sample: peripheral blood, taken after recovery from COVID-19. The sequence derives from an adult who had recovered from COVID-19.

The CDR3: CASSLVDPNEQFF. The DNA of the CDR3 is TGTGCCAGCAGCTTAGTTGACCCGAATGAGCAGTTCTTC. The chain is built from TRBV11-1 and TRBJ2-1; no firm D call. CDR1 SGHAT and CDR2 FQDESV come from the germline V gene (reference sequence). V was shortened by 1 base and J by 7 bases, with 8 bases between the two germline ends. The length of the CDR3 is 13 residues.